This T cell receptor beta chain was found in a study of T cells after yellow fever vaccination. Findings and limits, study-wide: The secondary response was weaker but peaked faster, day 5 versus 15.

MiXCR, run by TCRdb on the 5' RACE reads, gives a single entry per CDR3 protein. The table records approximately 330,000 distinct CDR3 sequences, roughly an eighth of them present only once. A word on this clonotype: Its antigen is still unknown.

After removal of 4 bases from V and 0 bases from J, the junction contained 13 bases not matched to a gene. This CDR3 contains 19 residues. From germline, CDR1 is SEHNR and CDR2 FQNEAQ (reference sequence). This sequence originates from a man between 18 and 29 years old who received the YFV17D yellow fever vaccine. The chain couples TRBV7-9 to TRBJ2-3, with 10 nucleotides matching TRBD2. Sequenced here: CD4+ T cells sorted from PBMCs, sampled 15 days after the yellow fever booster vaccination. CDR3 nucleotides: TGTGCCAGCAGCTCCCTGTCTAGCGGGGGCCCCCTTAGCACAGATACGCAGTATTTT. Translating gives CASSSLSSGGPLSTDTQYF.